These 2 T cell receptor beta chains came from one sample sequenced in a study of vaccination and CD4 T cells after COVID-19. No cognate antigen is known for these TCRs. The treatment is: roughly 11-day PBMC culture with coronavirus spike peptide pools or control peptides (ViraFEST assay). Sequencing of cultured CD4+ T cell DNA used the Oncomine TCR Beta short-read assay. TCRdb reprocessed the PCR reads with MiXCR, giving one entry per CDR3 protein. The sample includes 15,000 to 20,000 distinct CDR3 sequences, about 45% of them seen just once. Sequenced input: CD4+ T cells from blood, cultured in vitro. All receptors come from a human donor who had recovered from COVID-19.

This clonotype has a single count. The chain combines TRBV6-5 with TRBJ1-1; 12 bases map to TRBD1. V trimming: 3 bases; J trimming: 0 bases; junction bases outside the gene matches: 8. This CDR3 is 18 amino acids long. Germline values: CDR1 MNHEY, CDR2 SVGAGI. The CDR3 reads CASSYRDRGLILNTEAFF. CDR3 nucleotides: TGTGCCAGCAGTTATCGGGACAGGGGGCTTATCTTGAACACTGAAGCTTTCTTT.

Only a few counts were recorded for this clonotype. The genes are TRBV29-1 and TRBJ2-7; a weak D match, TRBD1 (6 bases). CDR1 is SQVTM, CDR2 ANQGSEA, per germline. This CDR3 has 14 residues. Trimming cost V 2 bases and J 5 bases, with 16 bases left between them. The chain's CDR3 is CSVERRGQSNEQYF. DNA for the CDR3: TGCAGCGTTGAACGCAGGGGCCAATCCAACGAGCAGTACTTC.